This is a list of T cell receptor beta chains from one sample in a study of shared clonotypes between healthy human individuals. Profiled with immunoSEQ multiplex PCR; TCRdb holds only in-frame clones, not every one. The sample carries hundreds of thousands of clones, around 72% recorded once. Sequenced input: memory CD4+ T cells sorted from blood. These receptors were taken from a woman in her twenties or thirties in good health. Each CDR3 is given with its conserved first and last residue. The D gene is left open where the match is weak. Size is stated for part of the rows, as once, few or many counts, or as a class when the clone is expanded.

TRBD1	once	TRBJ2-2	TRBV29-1	TGCAGCGCCACAGGGGGGAACACCGGGGAGCTGTTTTTT	CSATGGNTGELFF
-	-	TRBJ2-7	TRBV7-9	TGTGCCAGCAGCCCGGACTTCAGGGCTCGGGACGAGCAGTACTTC	CASSPDFRARDEQYF
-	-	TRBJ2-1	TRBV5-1	TGCGCCAGCCCCTATTTTGAGCAGTTCTTC	CASPYFEQFF
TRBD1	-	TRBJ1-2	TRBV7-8	TGTGCCAGCAGCTCGTCTCAAAGGGTACAGGGGTATGGCTACACCTTC	CASSSSQRVQGYGYTF
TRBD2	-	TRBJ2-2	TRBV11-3	TGTGCCAGCAGCACGGGACTAGCGGGAGTCACCGGGGAGCTGTTTTTT	CASSTGLAGVTGELFF
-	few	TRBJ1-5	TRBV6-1	TGTGCCACCCAAGGACAATTTAGCAATCAGCCCCAGCATTTT	CATQGQFSNQPQHF
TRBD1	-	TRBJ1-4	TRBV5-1	TGCGCCAGCAGCTTGGGACAGGGATCGAGGGAAAAACTGTTTTTT	CASSLGQGSREKLFF
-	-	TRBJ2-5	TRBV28	TGTGCCAGCAGAGGGAAAGGGGGACAGACCCAGTACTTC	CASRGKGGQTQYF
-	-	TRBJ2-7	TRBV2	TGTGCCAGCAGTCCAGACCCCTTTTACGAGCAGTACTTC	CASSPDPFYEQYF
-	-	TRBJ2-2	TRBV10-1	TGCGCCAGCCGCAGGGACTTGAACACCGGGGAGCTGTTTTTT	CASRRDLNTGELFF